One T cell receptor beta chain is described in this entry. This clone has just a few counts. Its binding antigen is unknown. Per-nucleotide qualities are absent, and no much larger clonotype sits a single base away. TCRbeta CDR3 regions were amplified from genomic DNA by means of the immunoSEQ Assay, a bias-controlled multiplex PCR. The authors processed their data as follows. Within the assay, amplification of reference gene primers was used to estimate how many nucleated cells each sample contained. Sequence reads were collapsed and filtered to measure the absolute abundance of every unique TCRbeta CDR3 rearrangement. For each sample, productive Simpson clonality was calculated as the square root of Simpson's diversity index over productive rearrangements. The immuneACCESS repertoire file appears here via TCRdb, limited to in-frame rearrangements. These files lack a portion of the clones; in checked studies, under half of the deficit traces to unresolved V genes, and the cause of the others is not known. V, J and clone size were drawn from that table, and D and trimming were deduced from the DNA. The sample table lists some 190,000 clones, around 76% of them with a count of one. The ten biggest clones cover about 15% of the sample.

Participants in the prospective study were enrolled through a virtual design, were aged roughly 18 to 95 years, and lived in roughly 25 United States geographic areas. Cohort assignment in the prospective study relied on participant-reported clinical history from a screening survey and a study questionnaire. Each participant in the prospective study had whole blood, serum and a nasopharyngeal or oropharyngeal swab collected by mobile phlebotomists. Over a roughly two-month period, participants in the prospective study had the option of providing additional blood draws and questionnaires. Before DNA extraction, blood samples from the prospective study were shipped at room temperature or frozen. The source of the sample is a study of blood T cell repertoires in COVID-19 (dated by TCRdb to 2020 to 2021). For context, the study as a whole: Collaborator samples came from the United States, Italy and Spain and covered acute and convalescent phases of COVID-19. Subjects who had been exposed to COVID-19, were actively infected with it, or had recovered from it provided the deeply sampled blood TCRbeta repertoires that made up the dataset. The prospective study material was composed of cDNA or gDNA derived from T cells, B-cell-depleted T cells, or PBMCs. The samples were drawn from two sources: the first 160 participants of the ongoing ImmuneRACE study, and 950 to 1,500 subjects contributed by 6 global collaborators. Where available, HLA class I and class II types were obtained from metadata supplied by the sample provider rather than from assay-based typing. The repertoires were released in a freely available public database meant as a resource for research on the immune response to SARS-CoV-2. A de-identified subject ID, COVID-19 status, age in years and sex were almost always included in the sample metadata. Study-wide findings and limitations: Clinical and demographic metadata were provided uncurated, with the amount varying by source and participant.

V is clipped by 0 bases and J by 2 bases, and the sequence between their germline boundaries is 8 bases long. Per the germline V gene, SGDLS is the CDR1 and YYNGEE is the CDR2. There are 14 amino acids in the CDR3, from cysteine to phenylalanine inclusive. The CDR3 DNA has 42 bases and is translated from base 1. The chain is made from TRBV9 and TRBJ1-2; the D gene assignment is ambiguous. The sequence was obtained from a woman aged 50 to 60 with acute COVID-19. The sequenced material came from PBMCs or T cells enriched from blood (not recorded which). The nucleotide sequence reads as follows: TGTGCCAGCAGCGTAGGAGCGGAGAACTATGGCTACACCTTC. Translated, this is CASSVGAENYGYTF.